This passage covers 21 T cell receptor beta chains from one sample sequenced in a study of CD8+ T cells in alopecia areata. RNA was isolated and reverse transcribed to cDNA, the sequencing template. This table comes from immunoSEQ multiplex PCR, and its TCRdb copy is limited to in-frame clones, with some not included. Found here are 150,000 to 200,000 clones, around 63% of them singletons; the top ten hold 1.5% to 2%. This specimen consisted of CD4+ T cells sorted from blood, obtained at week 0. Every receptor here comes from a human donor with alopecia areata.

V usage is TRBV19 and J usage is TRBJ2-7, with D possibly TRBD2 on 5 matching bases. Looked up from germline, CDR1 is LNHDA and CDR2 is SQIVND (reference sequence). This CDR3 contains 12 residues. Between the trimmed V and J ends, which lost 5 bases and 7 bases, there was a span of 12 bases. The CDR3 loop is CASSFLRGEQYF. In DNA, the CDR3 is TGTGCCAGTAGTTTCCTCCGAGGGGAGCAGTACTTC.

The rearrangement joins TRBV7-6 to TRBJ1-6, with D perhaps TRBD1 (6 bases). The CDR3 has 14 amino acids. Between the trimmed V and J ends, which lost 5 bases and 6 bases, there was a span of 11 bases. Germline lookup yields CDR1 SGHVS and CDR2 FNYEAQ. Written as DNA, the CDR3 is TGTGCCAGCAGCCTTGGACAGAGTAATTCACCCCTCCACTTT. Its translation is CASSLGQSNSPLHF.

This clone was seen a few times. The gene calls are TRBV11-3 and TRBJ2-1, with 9 bases aligning to TRBD2. Germline lookup yields CDR1 SGHNT and CDR2 YENEEA. CDR3 size: 15 residues. The V segment lost 6 bases and the J segment 6 bases; nucleotides outside the gene matches: 9. CDR3 residues: CASSQGGGALNEQFF. The CDR3 bases are TGTGCCAGCAGTCAAGGCGGGGGGGCCCTCAATGAGCAGTTCTTC.

This chain joins TRBV2 and TRBJ1-6, with 7 bases lining up with TRBD1. Germline loops: CDR1 SNHLY, CDR2 FYNNEI. CDR3 length: 14 residues. The junction had 12 bases not matched to a gene; V was cut back by 8 bases and J by 11 bases. The CDR3 protein is CASALGQRSPPLHF. CDR3 bases: TGTGCCAGCGCCTTGGGACAGCGGTCTCCACCCCTCCACTTT.

The table lists this clone with a few counts. The chain carries TRBV29-1 and TRBJ1-5, with TRBD1 identical over 12 bases. The V and J ends lost 4 bases and 1 base, in that order; junction bases with no gene match: 2. This CDR3 region has 15 residues. Per the germline V gene, CDR1 is SQVTM and CDR2 is ANQGSEA. The CDR3 sequence is CSVGDRGRSNQPQHF. The CDR3 DNA is TGCAGCGTTGGGGACAGGGGGCGAAGCAATCAGCCCCAGCATTTT.

The chain has TRBV29-1 and TRBJ1-2; the D is unclear. V was trimmed by 4 bases and J by 7 bases, leaving 10 bases between them. In germline, CDR1 is SQVTM, CDR2 ANQGSEA. The CDR3 consists of 11 residues. The CDR3, as DNA: TGCAGCGTTGTTGAAGGTATTGGCTACACCTTC. It is translated as CSVVEGIGYTF.

In its sample, this clone was seen a few times. V usage is TRBV10-2 and J usage is TRBJ1-1; TRBD1 is a possible D gene (6 bases). CDR1 WSHSY and CDR2 SAAADI come from the germline V gene. The CDR3 runs 13 residues. V was pared by 7 bases and J by 1 base, with 10 bases between. This chain's CDR3 is CASKGGGNTEAFF. CDR3 in DNA: TGCGCCAGCAAAGGGGGTGGGAACACTGAAGCTTTCTTT.

The chain couples TRBV10-1 to TRBJ1-2; D possibly corresponds to TRBD1 (6 bases). Trimming took off 10 bases at V and 3 bases at J, with 15 bases between the two ends. Germline CDR1 and CDR2: WNHNN and SYGVQD (reference sequence). The CDR3 covers 13 residues. CDR3 sequence (DNA): TGCGCCACCAGCCGGACAGTGGACTATGGCTACACCTTC. Amino acid sequence: CATSRTVDYGYTF.

This clone turned up a few times. The chain carries TRBV29-1 and TRBJ2-7; either TRBD1 or TRBD2 may supply D (6 bases each). CDR3 length: 13 amino acids. Trimming shortened V by 7 bases and J by 0 bases, and 13 bases separated the two germline ends. CDR1 and CDR2 (germline): SQVTM, ANQGSEA. CDR3 coding DNA: TGCAGCGCGGGGGCACGGAGCTCCTACGAGCAGTACTTC. Its translation is CSAGARSSYEQYF.

This chain uses TRBV30 with TRBJ1-6; D gene ambiguous. The CDR3 extends over 16 amino acids. V lost 1 base and J lost 0, with 10 bases in between. From germline, CDR1 is GTSNPN and CDR2 SVGIG (reference sequence). The CDR3 DNA is TGTGCCTGGAGTGCCCGGAGGAGCTCCTATAATTCACCCCTCCACTTT. Protein sequence: CAWSARRSSYNSPLHF. Using reference TRBV30 and TRBJ1-6 for the parts outside the CDR3, the full variable domain is SQTIHQWPATLVQPVGSPLSLECTVEGTSNPNLYWYRQAAGRGLQLLFYSVGIGQISSEVPQNLSASRPQDRQFILSSKKLLLSDSGFYLCAWSARRSSYNSPLHFGNGTRLTVT.

The J gene is TRBJ2-4, the V gene TRBV30; a weak D match, TRBD2 (6 bases). CDR1 and CDR2 (germline): GTSNPN, SVGIG (reference sequence). V shed 2 bases and J shed 9 bases, with 11 bases lying between them. The length of the CDR3 is 12 residues. The CDR3 coding sequence is TGTGCCTGGAGTCCGGGACTCAGCATTCAGTACTTC. The encoded protein is CAWSPGLSIQYF.

J is TRBJ1-5 and V is TRBV19, with unresolved D. The CDR3 is 15 amino acids. V was trimmed by 5 bases and J by 2 bases, leaving 13 bases between them. Germline assignment: CDR1 LNHDA and CDR2 SQIVND (reference sequence). The CDR3 sequence is CASSPDGYRNQPQHF. CDR3 sequence (DNA): TGTGCCAGTAGTCCCGACGGTTATCGCAATCAGCCCCAGCATTTT.

The chain has TRBV29-1 and TRBJ2-1; TRBD1 aligns across 7 bases. The CDR3 is 12 amino acids. The V segment lost 4 bases and the J segment 9 bases; nucleotides outside the gene matches: 6. In germline, CDR1 is SQVTM, CDR2 ANQGSEA. The CDR3 DNA is TGCAGCGTTGGGGGGCAGGGGGTTGAGCAGTTCTTC. As protein: CSVGGQGVEQFF.

This clone was detected a few times. The chain carries TRBV7-2 and TRBJ1-4; 9 bases agree with TRBD1. CDR3 length: 18 amino acids. V was clipped by 2 bases and J by 2 bases; unmatched bases: 9. CDR1 SGHTA and CDR2 FQGNSA come from the germline V gene. The CDR3 loop is CASSLRGQGLLTNEKLFF. The DNA for the CDR3 is TGTGCCAGCAGCTTAAGGGGACAGGGCTTGTTGACTAATGAAAAACTGTTTTTT.

The chain joins TRBV15 to TRBJ1-5, with TRBD1 matching over 7 bases. V was clipped by 0 bases and J by 1 base; unmatched bases: 6. The CDR3 spans 17 residues. CDR1 is LNHNV, CDR2 YYDKDF, per germline (reference sequence). CDR3 amino acids: CATSRERAGGSNQPQHF. For the CDR3, the DNA is TGTGCCACCAGCAGAGAGAGGGCAGGGGGGAGCAATCAGCCCCAGCATTTT.

The rearrangement links TRBV27 to TRBJ2-5, with TRBD1 matching 8 bases. Matching the DNA end better, TRBJ2-7 makes the J call doubtful. The germline V gene encodes CDR1 MNHEY and CDR2 SMNVEV (reference sequence). The CDR3 extends over 19 amino acids. As DNA, the CDR3 is TGTGCCAGCAGTTTGACAGGGGTCCAACAAACCCATCATCCCTACGAGCAGTACTTC. Translation gives CASSLTGVQQTHHPYEQYF.

This clone came up a few times. In nucleotides, the CDR3 is TGTGCCAGCAGTTTTGCGGGACAGGGAAGGGGCTACACCTTC. Translating gives CASSFAGQGRGYTF. This chain uses TRBV6-5 with TRBJ1-2, with 9 positions matching TRBD1. Germline V CDR1 and CDR2: MNHEY, SVGAGI. There are 14 residues in the CDR3. V lost 4 bases to trimming and J lost 8 bases; unmatched junction nucleotides: 8.

This chain connects TRBV29-1 to TRBJ2-6; 8 positions match TRBD1. This CDR3 contains 17 residues. V was pared by 6 bases and J by 0 bases, with 10 bases of the junction left unmatched. CDR1 SQVTM and CDR2 ANQGSEA come from the germline V gene. The CDR3 reads CSVEGSGQGSGANVLTF. CDR3 DNA: TGCAGCGTCGAGGGTAGCGGACAGGGCTCTGGGGCCAACGTCCTGACTTTC.

This chain connects TRBV30 to TRBJ1-6; D is possibly TRBD1 (5 bases). Germline V gives CDR1 GTSNPN, CDR2 SVGIG (reference sequence). The ends were cut back, 6 bases at V and 4 bases at J, with 16 bases in the middle. The CDR3 contains 15 residues. The CDR3 sequence: CACGTAGFYNSPLHF. The CDR3 bases are TGTGCCTGTGGGACCGCGGGATTTTATAATTCACCCCTCCACTTT.

This chain joins TRBV30 and TRBJ1-2; no clear D. Trimming took off 2 bases at V and 4 bases at J, with 11 bases between the two ends. Germline-derived CDR1 and CDR2 are GTSNPN and SVGIG (reference sequence). CDR3 length: 13 residues. The CDR3 is CAWSPRILYGYTF. DNA of the CDR3: TGTGCCTGGAGTCCCCGCATACTCTATGGCTACACCTTC.

The V gene is TRBV30, the J gene TRBJ2-3; weak D call: TRBD2 (6 bases). Germline V lookup: CDR1 GTSNPN, CDR2 SVGIG (reference sequence). There are 14 residues in the CDR3. V was pared by 0 bases and J by 5 bases, with 12 bases between. The CDR3 nucleotides are TGTGCCTGGAGTGTAAGGAGGGGTCTAGATACGCAGTATTTT. Protein product: CAWSVRRGLDTQYF.